This TCR beta chain was observed in a study of OX40 agonist ivuxolimab in advanced cancers. Background on the study: Patients received ivuxolimab, an intravenous treatment, every 2 weeks at 0.01 to 10 mg/kg.

Assay used: immunoSEQ multiplex PCR; TCRdb lists only in-frame clones, some missing. The sample contains tens of thousands of clones, about nine tenths of which appear only once. The CDR3 is made up of 14 amino acids. Germline CDR1 is SGHTA and CDR2 is FQGNSA. V lost 2 bases and J 7 bases, leaving 12 bases between the germline ends. This specimen consisted of CD4+ or CD8+ T cells sorted from blood, obtained in a trial of the OX40 agonist ivuxolimab. The chain uses TRBV7-2 and TRBJ2-1; a weak D match, TRBD1 (6 bases). The receptor was derived from an adult with an advanced solid tumor such as melanoma, head and neck, liver or kidney cancer. CDR3 residues: CASSLYRTVNEQFF. CDR3 nucleotides: TGTGCCAGCAGCTTATACCGGACAGTTAATGAGCAGTTCTTC.